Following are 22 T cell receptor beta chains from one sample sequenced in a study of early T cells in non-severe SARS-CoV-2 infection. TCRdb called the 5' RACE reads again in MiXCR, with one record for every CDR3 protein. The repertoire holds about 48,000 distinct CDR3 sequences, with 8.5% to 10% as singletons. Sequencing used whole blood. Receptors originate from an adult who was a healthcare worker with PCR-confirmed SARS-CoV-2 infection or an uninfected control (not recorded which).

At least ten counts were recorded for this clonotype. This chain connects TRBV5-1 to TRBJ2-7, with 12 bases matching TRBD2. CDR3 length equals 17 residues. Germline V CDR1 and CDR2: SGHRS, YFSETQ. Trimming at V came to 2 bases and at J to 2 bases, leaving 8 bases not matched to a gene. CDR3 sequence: CASSFGPSGRATYEQYF. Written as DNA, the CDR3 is TGCGCCAGCAGCTTCGGTCCTAGCGGGAGGGCTACCTACGAGCAGTACTTC.

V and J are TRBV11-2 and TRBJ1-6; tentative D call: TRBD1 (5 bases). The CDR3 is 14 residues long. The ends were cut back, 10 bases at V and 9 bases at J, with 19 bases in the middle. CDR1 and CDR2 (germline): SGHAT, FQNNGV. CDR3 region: CATSYGTGGSPLHF. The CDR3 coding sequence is TGTGCCACCTCATACGGGACGGGGGGTTCACCCCTCCACTTT.

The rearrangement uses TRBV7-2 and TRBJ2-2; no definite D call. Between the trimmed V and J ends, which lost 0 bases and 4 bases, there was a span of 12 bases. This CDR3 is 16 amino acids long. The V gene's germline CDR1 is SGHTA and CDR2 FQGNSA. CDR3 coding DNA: TGTGCCAGCAGCTTAGCTACCAGCGTTCCCACCGGGGAGCTGTTTTTT. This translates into CASSLATSVPTGELFF.

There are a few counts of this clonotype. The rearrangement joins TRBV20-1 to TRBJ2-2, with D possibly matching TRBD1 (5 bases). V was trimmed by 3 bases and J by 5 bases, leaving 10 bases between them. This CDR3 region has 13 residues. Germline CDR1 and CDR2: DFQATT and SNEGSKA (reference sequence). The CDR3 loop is CSASIRATGELFF. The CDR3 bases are TGCAGTGCTAGTATCAGGGCTACCGGGGAGCTGTTTTTT.

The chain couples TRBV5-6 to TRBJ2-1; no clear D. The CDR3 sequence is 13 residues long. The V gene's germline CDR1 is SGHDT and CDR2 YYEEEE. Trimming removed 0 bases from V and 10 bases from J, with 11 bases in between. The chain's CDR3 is CASSLVSASEQFF. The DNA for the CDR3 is TGTGCCAGCAGCTTGGTCTCAGCAAGCGAGCAGTTCTTC.

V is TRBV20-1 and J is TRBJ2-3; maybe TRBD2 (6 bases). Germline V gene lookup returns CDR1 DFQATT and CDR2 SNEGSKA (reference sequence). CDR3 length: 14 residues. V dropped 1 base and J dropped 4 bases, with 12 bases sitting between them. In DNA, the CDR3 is TGCAGTGCTAGAGCCGGGAGCCACCCAGATACGCAGTATTTT. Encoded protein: CSARAGSHPDTQYF.

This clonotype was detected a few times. CDR3 protein: CASSVSQNTEAFF. In DNA, the CDR3 is TGTGCCAGCAGTGTCAGTCAGAACACTGAAGCTTTCTTT. V is TRBV7-9 and J is TRBJ1-1, with D hard to call. The CDR3 spans 13 residues. The germline V and J ends were trimmed by 6 bases and 1 base, with 9 bases remaining between them. Germline assignment: CDR1 SEHNR and CDR2 FQNEAQ (reference sequence).

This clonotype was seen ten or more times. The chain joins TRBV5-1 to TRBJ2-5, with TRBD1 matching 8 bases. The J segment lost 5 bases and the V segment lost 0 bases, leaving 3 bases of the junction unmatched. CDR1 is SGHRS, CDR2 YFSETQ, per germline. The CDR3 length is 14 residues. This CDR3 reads CASSLGQGSETQYF. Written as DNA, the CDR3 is TGCGCCAGCAGCTTGGGACAGGGGTCGGAGACCCAGTACTTC.

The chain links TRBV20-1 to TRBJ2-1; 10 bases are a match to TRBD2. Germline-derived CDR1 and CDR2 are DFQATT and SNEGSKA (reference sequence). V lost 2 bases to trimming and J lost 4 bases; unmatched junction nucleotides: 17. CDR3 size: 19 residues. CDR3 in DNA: TGCAGTGCTAGATCAGCGGGAGCTAGCGGGAGCTCCACTTACAATGAGCAGTTCTTC. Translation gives CSARSAGASGSSTYNEQFF.

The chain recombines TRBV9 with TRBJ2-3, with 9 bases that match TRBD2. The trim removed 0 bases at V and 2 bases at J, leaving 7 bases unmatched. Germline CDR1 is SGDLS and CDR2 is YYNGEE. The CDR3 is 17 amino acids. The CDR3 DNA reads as TGTGCCAGCAGCGTAGGGGCCCTAGCGGGACTCACAGATACGCAGTATTTT. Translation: CASSVGALAGLTDTQYF.

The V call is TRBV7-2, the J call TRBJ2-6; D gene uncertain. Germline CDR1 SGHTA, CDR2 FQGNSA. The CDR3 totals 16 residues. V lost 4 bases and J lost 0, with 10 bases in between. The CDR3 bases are TGTGCCAGCAGCTCCCCCGCAGGCTCTGGGGCCAACGTCCTGACTTTC. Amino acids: CASSSPAGSGANVLTF.

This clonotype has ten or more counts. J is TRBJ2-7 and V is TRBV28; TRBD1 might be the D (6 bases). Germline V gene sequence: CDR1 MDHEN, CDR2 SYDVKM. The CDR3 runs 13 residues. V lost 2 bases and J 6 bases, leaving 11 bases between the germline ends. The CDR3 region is CASSLANRAEQYF. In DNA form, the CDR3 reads TGTGCCAGCAGTTTAGCGAACAGGGCCGAGCAGTACTTC.

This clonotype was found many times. CDR3 nucleotides: TGCAACGTACGGGACAACTCCTACAATGAGCAGTTCTTC. Amino acids: CNVRDNSYNEQFF. The chain has TRBV29-1 and TRBJ2-1; maybe TRBD1 (6 bases). There are 13 residues in the CDR3. Germline CDR1 is SQVTM and CDR2 is ANQGSEA.

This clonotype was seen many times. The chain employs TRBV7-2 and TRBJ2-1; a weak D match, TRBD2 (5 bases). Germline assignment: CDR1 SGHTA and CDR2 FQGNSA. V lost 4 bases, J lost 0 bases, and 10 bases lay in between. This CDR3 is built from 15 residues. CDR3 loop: CASSSRTHSYNEQFF. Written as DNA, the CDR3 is TGTGCCAGCAGCTCTAGGACTCACTCCTACAATGAGCAGTTCTTC.

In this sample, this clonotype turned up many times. The CDR3 DNA follows: TGTGCCAGCAGTCCTCGGACAGCCACGTGGGGGAACACCATATATTTT. Translation: CASSPRTATWGNTIYF. The gene calls are TRBV6-1 and TRBJ1-3, with a possible D match to TRBD1 (6 bases). The V end was cut by 5 bases, the J end by 7 bases, with 21 bases between. This CDR3 comprises 16 residues. Per germline, CDR1 MNHNS and CDR2 SASEGT.

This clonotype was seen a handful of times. The CDR3 DNA is TGTGCCAGCAGCCAAGTATCCACAGGGGGCGAGCAGTACTTC. Amino acids: CASSQVSTGGEQYF. V usage is TRBV3-1 and J usage is TRBJ2-7; 8 nucleotides align to TRBD1. V gave up 1 base and J gave up 6 bases; unmatched junction bases: 5. In germline, CDR1 is LGHDT, CDR2 YNNKEL (reference sequence). The CDR3 contains 14 residues.

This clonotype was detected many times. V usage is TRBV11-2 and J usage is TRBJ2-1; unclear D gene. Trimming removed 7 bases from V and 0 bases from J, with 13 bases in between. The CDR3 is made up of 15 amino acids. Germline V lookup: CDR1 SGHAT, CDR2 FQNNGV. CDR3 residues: CASILGRSSYNEQFF. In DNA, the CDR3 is TGTGCCAGCATCCTAGGAAGGAGCTCCTACAATGAGCAGTTCTTC.

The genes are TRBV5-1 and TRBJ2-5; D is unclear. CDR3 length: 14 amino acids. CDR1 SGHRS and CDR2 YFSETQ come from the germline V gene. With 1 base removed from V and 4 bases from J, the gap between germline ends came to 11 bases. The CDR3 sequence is CASSLRARRETQYF. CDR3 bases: TGCGCCAGCAGCTTGAGGGCACGGCGAGAGACCCAGTACTTC.

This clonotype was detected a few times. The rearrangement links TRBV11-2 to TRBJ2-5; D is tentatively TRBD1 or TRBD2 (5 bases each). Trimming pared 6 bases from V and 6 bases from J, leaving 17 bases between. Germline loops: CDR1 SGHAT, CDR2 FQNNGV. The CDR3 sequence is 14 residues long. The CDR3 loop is CASRRSGQGQTQYF. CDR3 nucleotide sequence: TGTGCCAGCAGGCGATCGGGGCAGGGCCAGACCCAGTACTTC.

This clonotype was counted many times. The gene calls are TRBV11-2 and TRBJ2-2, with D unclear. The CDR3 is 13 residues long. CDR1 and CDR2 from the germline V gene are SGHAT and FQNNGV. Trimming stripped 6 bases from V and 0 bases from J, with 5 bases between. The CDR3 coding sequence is TGTGCCAGCAGTCTCCCGAACACCGGGGAGCTGTTTTTT. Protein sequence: CASSLPNTGELFF.

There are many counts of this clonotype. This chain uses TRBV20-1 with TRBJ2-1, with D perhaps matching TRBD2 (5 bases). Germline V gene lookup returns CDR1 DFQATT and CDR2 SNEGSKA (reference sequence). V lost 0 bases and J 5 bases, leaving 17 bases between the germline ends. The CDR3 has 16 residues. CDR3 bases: TGCAGTGCTAGAGATTCCGACGGGGTCCGAGACAATGAGCAGTTCTTC. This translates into CSARDSDGVRDNEQFF.

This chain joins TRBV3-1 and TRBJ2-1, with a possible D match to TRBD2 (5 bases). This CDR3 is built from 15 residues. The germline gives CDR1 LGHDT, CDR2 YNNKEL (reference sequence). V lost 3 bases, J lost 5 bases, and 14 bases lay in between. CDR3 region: CASSHWERGHNEQFF. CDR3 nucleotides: TGTGCCAGCAGCCACTGGGAGAGAGGGCACAATGAGCAGTTCTTC.